Listed below are T cell receptor beta chains from one sample, sequenced in a study of T-cell reconstitution after alpha-beta-depleted transplantation in children. Each CDR3 protein is one row after TCRdb ran MiXCR on the PCR reads. The repertoire has over 150,000 distinct CDR3 sequences, approximately 6.3% of them found once; the top ten carry just over 5.5%. The source material was PBMCs, sampled before TCRalphabeta/CD19-depleted stem cell transplant. The receptors stem from a boy younger than 10 with acute lymphoblastic leukemia, due to receive a stem cell transplant. The CDR3 runs from the conserved cysteine through the conserved F or W. Fields, in order: CDR3 length, J gene, clone size, D gene, V gene, CDR3 protein, CDR3 DNA. D genes are given only for firm matches. The listing skips clone size in some rows; elsewhere it reads once, few, many or a size class.

14	TRBJ1-6	NA	NA	TRBV3-1	CASSHRQMNSPLHF	TGTGCCAGCAGCCACCGACAGATGAATTCACCCCTCCACTTT
16	TRBJ2-1	many	TRBD2	TRBV12-3/TRBV12-4	CASSPPLAGGPAKQFF	TGTGCCAGCAGTCCTCCCCTAGCGGGAGGGCCGGCGAAGCAGTTCTTC
13	TRBJ1-6	few	NA	TRBV4-3	CAGAVGPNSPLHF	TGCGCCGGAGCTGTAGGTCCTAATTCACCCCTCCACTTT
14	TRBJ1-2	many	NA	TRBV28	CASSFSNDGSGYTF	TGTGCCAGCAGTTTCTCGAATGACGGGAGTGGCTACACCTTC
16	TRBJ2-3	NA	NA	TRBV7-2	CASSFLAYLSRRTQYF	TGTGCCAGCAGCTTCTTAGCCTACCTCTCACGGAGGACGCAGTATTTT
12	TRBJ1-4	few	NA	TRBV15	CATSRGKGKLFF	TGTGCCACCAGCAGAGGAAAGGGTAAACTGTTTTTT
14	TRBJ1-2	few	NA	TRBV20-1	CSARDGVANYGYTF	TGCAGTGCTAGGGACGGGGTTGCTAACTATGGCTACACCTTC
11	TRBJ2-6	many	NA	TRBV5-1	CASSLPGVLTF	TGCGCCAGCAGCTTGCCGGGCGTCCTGACTTTC
13	TRBJ1-5	many	NA	TRBV27	CASSLVGNQPQHF	TGTGCCAGCAGCTTGGTAGGTAATCAGCCCCAGCATTTT
13	TRBJ2-7	many	NA	TRBV29-1	CSVESGGGYEQYF	TGCAGCGTTGAATCTGGGGGCGGCTACGAGCAGTACTTC
12	TRBJ2-1	few	NA	TRBV6-2/TRBV6-3	CASSPKANEQFF	TGTGCCAGCAGTCCCAAGGCCAATGAGCAGTTCTTC
15	TRBJ1-2	many	TRBD1	TRBV12-3/TRBV12-4	CASSLRDRVNYGYTF	TGTGCCAGCAGTTTAAGGGACAGGGTAAACTATGGCTACACCTTC
16	TRBJ2-6	many	NA	TRBV9	CASRGRSGAGANVLTF	TGTGCCAGCCGCGGACGGAGTGGGGCTGGGGCCAACGTCCTGACTTTC
14	TRBJ2-7	few	TRBD2	TRBV6-2/TRBV6-3	CASRRVAGPYEQYF	TGTGCCAGCAGACGGGTAGCGGGACCCTACGAGCAGTACTTC
14	TRBJ2-1	many	TRBD1	TRBV20-1	CSATGTGGYNEQFF	TGCAGTGCTACCGGGACAGGGGGCTACAATGAGCAGTTCTTC
13	TRBJ2-7	many	NA	TRBV7-9	CASSSTGGYEQYF	TGTGCCAGCAGCTCGACAGGAGGCTACGAGCAGTACTTC
13	TRBJ2-3	few	NA	TRBV28	CASTPGGTDTQYF	TGTGCCAGCACCCCTGGGGGGACAGATACGCAGTATTTT
17	TRBJ2-3	few	NA	TRBV7-2	CASSLGLVGESTDTQYF	TGTGCCAGCAGCTTAGGTTTGGTGGGGGAGAGCACAGATACGCAGTATTTT
13	TRBJ2-4	many	TRBD1	TRBV2	CASRGQGTNIQYF	TGTGCCAGCAGAGGACAGGGCACAAACATTCAGTACTTC
15	TRBJ2-1	many	TRBD2	TRBV28	CASSPSSGGLNEQFF	TGTGCCAGCAGTCCATCGTCGGGGGGGTTAAATGAGCAGTTCTTC